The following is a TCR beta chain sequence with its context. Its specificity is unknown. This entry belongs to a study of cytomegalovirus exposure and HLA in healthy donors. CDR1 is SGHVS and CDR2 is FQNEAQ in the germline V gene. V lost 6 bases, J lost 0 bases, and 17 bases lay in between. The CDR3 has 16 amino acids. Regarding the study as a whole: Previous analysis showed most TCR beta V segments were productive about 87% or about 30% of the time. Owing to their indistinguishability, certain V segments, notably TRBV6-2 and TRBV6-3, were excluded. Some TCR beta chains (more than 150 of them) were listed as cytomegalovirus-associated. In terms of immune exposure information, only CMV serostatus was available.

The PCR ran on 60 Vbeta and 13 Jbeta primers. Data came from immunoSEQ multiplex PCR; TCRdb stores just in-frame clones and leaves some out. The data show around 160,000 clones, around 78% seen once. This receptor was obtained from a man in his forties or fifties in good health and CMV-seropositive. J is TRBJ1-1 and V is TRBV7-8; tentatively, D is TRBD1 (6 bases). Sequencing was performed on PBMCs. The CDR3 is CASSLSRTDMNTEAFF. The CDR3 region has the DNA TGTGCCAGCAGTTTAAGTCGGACAGATATGAACACTGAAGCTTTCTTT.